This TCR beta chain was identified during a study of blood T cell repertoires in COVID-19. Across the whole study: Some COVID-19 samples were acute and others convalescent; all came from the United States, Italy and Spain. T cells, B-cell-depleted T cells, or PBMCs provided the cDNA or gDNA that served as material.

Seattle-derived patients entered the study during active infection and were followed longitudinally. From germline, CDR1 is SGHRS and CDR2 YFSETQ. There are 14 residues in the CDR3. Worth noting for this clone: At one boundary the junction diverges from the germline segment, which might be a read error.

Original processing methods: Amplification of reference gene primers was used by the study to estimate nucleated cell counts. Clones were sequenced by immunoSEQ multiplex PCR, and TCRdb holds only the in-frame ones, with some missing. The V and J calls and clone size are taken from that table; D and trimming were inferred from the DNA. The sample lists around 270,000 clones, around 86% occurring once. The specimen was peripheral blood. The chain couples TRBV5-1 to TRBJ1-5; possible D gene TRBD1, 5 bases. The TCR was taken from a woman aged 55-69 years with COVID-19, enrolled during active disease. The CDR3 DNA reads as TGCGCAAGCAGGGACGGGAATAGCAATCAGCCCCAGCATTTT. As protein: CASRDGNSNQPQHF.